This T cell receptor beta chain is drawn from a study of blood T cell repertoires in COVID-19. Profiling relied on immunoSEQ multiplex PCR, and the TCRdb table lists in-frame clones only, not all of them. The profile covers about 150,000 clones, with 84% appearing a single time and less than 3.5% taken by the ten largest. The length of the CDR3 is 14 residues. V was pared by 0 bases and J by 5 bases, with 14 bases between. Germline values: CDR1 GTSNPN, CDR2 SVGIG (reference sequence). The sample was peripheral blood. The chain carries TRBV30 and TRBJ2-7; TRBD2 is a possible D gene (6 bases). This TCR derives from a woman at least 80 years old with COVID-19, enrolled during active disease. The CDR3: CAWSVRGIRDEQYF. CDR3 coding DNA: TGTGCCTGGAGTGTACGGGGGATACGAGACGAGCAGTACTTC.